These 20 T cell receptor beta chains were all obtained from the same sample, sequenced in a study of T cells in localized non-small cell lung cancer. Assay used: immunoSEQ multiplex PCR; TCRdb lists only in-frame clones, some missing. The sample yields about 74,000 clones, approximately 84% seen once. The sequenced sample was peripheral blood, obtained before any cancer treatment. Every receptor here comes from an older female donor with stage I lung adenocarcinoma.

This clone was seen only a few times. The J gene is TRBJ2-7, the V gene TRBV18, with 13 bases that match TRBD2. The germline V gene encodes CDR1 KGHSH and CDR2 LQKENI. The junction had 13 bases not matched to a gene; V was cut back by 3 bases and J by 5 bases. The CDR3 spans 18 residues. Written as DNA, the CDR3 is TGTGCCAGCTCACCCGTAGCTATCGGGACTAGCGGGATCAACGAGCAGTACTTC. Encoded protein: CASSPVAIGTSGINEQYF.

V is TRBV11-2 and J is TRBJ1-2; TRBD1 is a possible D gene (5 bases). V lost 2 bases and J 13 bases, leaving 14 bases between the germline ends. CDR1 SGHAT and CDR2 FQNNGV come from the germline V gene. This CDR3 comprises 12 residues. The CDR3 DNA follows: TGTGCCAGCAGCTTAAGATCAGGGCTAGCCACCTTC. Amino acids: CASSLRSGLATF.

The rearrangement uses TRBV4-2 and TRBJ2-7, with unresolved D. The CDR3 sequence is 12 residues long. Germline lookup yields CDR1 LGHNA and CDR2 YNFKEQ. V gave up 1 base and J gave up 4 bases, with 5 bases separating them. CDR3 coding DNA: TGTGCCAGCAGCCAAGGAGGTTACGAGCAGTACTTC. Residues: CASSQGGYEQYF.

This chain uses TRBV7-9 with TRBJ1-1; 8 bases align to TRBD1. CDR1 is SEHNR, CDR2 FQNEAQ, per germline (reference sequence). The CDR3 is 17 residues long. Germline trimming cut 10 bases from V and 0 bases from J; bases unmatched to any gene: 16. CDR3 amino acids: CATRNRAGQGLNTEAFF. The CDR3 coding sequence is TGTGCCACCCGAAACCGGGCCGGACAGGGTCTGAACACTGAAGCTTTCTTT.

The rearrangement links TRBV2 to TRBJ2-3; D unclear. The germline V and J ends were trimmed by 2 bases and 4 bases, with 13 bases remaining between them. The CDR3 loop spans 15 amino acids. Germline V CDR1 and CDR2: SNHLY, FYNNEI. The CDR3: CASSENSIGPDTQYF. The CDR3, as DNA: TGTGCCAGCAGTGAAAACAGCATAGGTCCAGATACGCAGTATTTT.

CDR3 in DNA: TGCGCCAGCAGACTCGTTACAGGGGACTATGGCTACACCTTC. Its translation: CASRLVTGDYGYTF. The rearrangement links TRBV4-1 to TRBJ1-2; 7 bases line up with TRBD1. CDR1 MGHRA and CDR2 YSYEKL come from the germline V gene. The CDR3 runs to 14 residues. J gave up 3 bases and V 6 bases, and 7 bases lay outside the gene matches.

The genes are TRBV6-5 and TRBJ2-3, with D unresolved. This CDR3 comprises 14 residues. V lost 0 bases to trimming and J lost 2 bases, with 6 bases between them. Per the germline V gene, CDR1 is MNHEY and CDR2 is SVGAGI. The CDR3 loop is CASSYSSATDTQYF. CDR3 in DNA: TGTGCCAGCAGTTACTCGTCGGCCACAGATACGCAGTATTTT.

The rearrangement joins TRBV10-1 to TRBJ2-5; D possibly corresponds to TRBD2 (5 bases). The V and J ends lost 6 bases and 3 bases respectively, with 14 bases between them. Germline CDR1 is WNHNN and CDR2 is SYGVQD (reference sequence). This CDR3 spans 14 amino acids. CDR3 sequence: CASSQSGSKETQYF. In DNA, the CDR3 is TGCGCCAGCAGCCAGAGCGGATCCAAAGAGACCCAGTACTTC.

The V call is TRBV15, the J call TRBJ2-7, with a tentative D call TRBD1 (6 bases). Trimming shortened V by 4 bases and J by 5 bases, and 18 bases separated the two germline ends. Germline assignment: CDR1 LNHNV and CDR2 YYDKDF (reference sequence). This CDR3 region has 15 residues. CDR3: CATSMRTDSWNEQYF. The CDR3 region has the DNA TGTGCCACCAGCATGCGGACAGACTCATGGAACGAGCAGTACTTC.

V gene TRBV28 combines with J gene TRBJ1-5; D is uncertain. The CDR3 covers 12 residues. Germline loops: CDR1 MDHEN, CDR2 SYDVKM. With 5 bases removed from V and 9 bases from J, the gap between germline ends came to 11 bases. CDR3 sequence reads: CASSPPVRPQHF. The CDR3 DNA sequence: TGTGCCAGCAGTCCCCCGGTGAGGCCCCAGCATTTT. The full variable domain, in which reference TRBV28 and TRBJ1-5 provide the parts outside the CDR3, is DVKVTQSSRYLVKRTGEKVFLECVQDMDHENMFWYRQDPGLGLRLIYFSYDVKMKEKGDIPEGYSVSREKKERFSLILESASTNQTSMYLCASSPPVRPQHFGDGTRLSIL.

The genes are TRBV11-3 and TRBJ1-1; D is possibly TRBD1 (5 bases). In germline, CDR1 is SGHNT, CDR2 YENEEA. The CDR3 loop spans 14 amino acids. V lost 1 base and J lost 7, with 13 bases in between. The CDR3 coding sequence is TGTGCCAGCAGCTTAGGTCCCGGGGACTATGAAGCTTTCTTT. Translating it yields CASSLGPGDYEAFF.

V is TRBV19 and J is TRBJ1-2; D uncertain. This CDR3 has 13 residues. Germline-derived CDR1 and CDR2 are LNHDA and SQIVND (reference sequence). Trimming removed 3 bases at V and 1 base at J, with 6 bases between. Here the CDR3 DNA reads TGTGCCAGTAGTATCTCAGATAACTATGGCTACACCTTC. It is translated as CASSISDNYGYTF.

The chain joins TRBV7-9 to TRBJ1-6; 8 bases map to TRBD1. The CDR3 is 17 amino acids. Trimming cost V 4 bases and J 6 bases; bases outside gene matches: 11. Germline CDR1 SEHNR, CDR2 FQNEAQ (reference sequence). DNA of the CDR3: TGTGCCAGCAGCTCGGAGGGCAAGGGACAGGCTAATTCACCCCTCCACTTT. It codes for CASSSEGKGQANSPLHF. The whole variable domain, filled in from reference TRBV7-9 and TRBJ1-6, reads DTGVSQNPRHKITKRGQNVTFRCDPISEHNRLYWYRQTLGQGPEFLTYFQNEAQLEKSRLLSDRFSAERPKGSFSTLEIQRTEQGDSAMYLCASSSEGKGQANSPLHFGNGTRLTVT.

The V gene is TRBV28, the J gene TRBJ2-1; TRBD1 aligns across 10 bases. The CDR3 is 15 residues long. Germline CDR1 and CDR2: MDHEN and SYDVKM. V trimming: 3 bases; J trimming: 4 bases; junction bases outside the gene matches: 3. CDR3 sequence: CASSFWGQGYNEQFF. The CDR3 DNA reads as TGTGCCAGCAGTTTTTGGGGACAGGGGTACAATGAGCAGTTCTTC.

The chain employs TRBV7-9 and TRBJ2-7; D is possibly TRBD2 (6 bases). Germline V gives CDR1 SEHNR, CDR2 FQNEAQ (reference sequence). The CDR3 has 14 residues. V lost 5 bases, J lost 2 bases, and 13 bases lay in between. DNA for the CDR3: TGTGCCAGCAGCCAGGGACTGCCCCCCTACGAGCAGTACTTC. It specifies CASSQGLPPYEQYF. Supplemented by reference TRBV7-9 and TRBJ2-7, the full variable domain reads DTGVSQNPRHKITKRGQNVTFRCDPISEHNRLYWYRQTLGQGPEFLTYFQNEAQLEKSRLLSDRFSAERPKGSFSTLEIQRTEQGDSAMYLCASSQGLPPYEQYFGPGTRLTVT.

This rearrangement joins TRBV18 to TRBJ1-2; D perhaps matches TRBD1 (6 bases). V lost 5 bases to trimming and J lost 3 bases, with 13 bases between them. CDR1 and CDR2 from the germline V gene are KGHSH and LQKENI. The CDR3 is 14 amino acids. In DNA, the CDR3 is TGTGCCAGCTCAGCAGGGGCGCAGGACTATGGCTACACCTTC. Its protein product is CASSAGAQDYGYTF. The full variable domain, with the rest looked up from reference TRBV18 and TRBJ1-2, is NAGVMQNPRHLVRRRGQEARLRCSPMKGHSHVYWYRQLPEEGLKFMVYLQKENIIDESGMPKERFSAEFPKEGPSILRIQQVVRGDSAAYFCASSAGAQDYGYTFGSGTRLTVV.

V is TRBV29-1 and J is TRBJ1-4; tentatively, D is TRBD1 (5 bases). V lost 6 bases, J lost 8 bases, and 16 bases lay in between. CDR1 is SQVTM, CDR2 ANQGSEA, per germline. This CDR3 comprises 13 residues. The CDR3 region is CSVKPGRGEKLFF. CDR3 DNA: TGCAGCGTGAAGCCGGGGCGGGGGGAAAAACTGTTTTTT. Drawing the rest from reference TRBV29-1 and TRBJ1-4, the complete variable domain is SAVISQKPSRDICQRGTSLTIQCQVDSQVTMMFWYRQQPGQSLTLIATANQGSEATYESGFVIDKFPISRPNLTFSTLTVSNMSPEDSSIYLCSVKPGRGEKLFFGSGTQLSVL.

V usage is TRBV7-3 and J usage is TRBJ2-1; D gene uncertain. In germline, CDR1 is SGHTA, CDR2 FQGTGA. Trimming cost V 5 bases and J 6 bases, with 14 bases left between them. The CDR3 contains 14 residues. The CDR3 here is CASSAQADPNEQFF. The CDR3 region has the DNA TGTGCCAGCAGCGCCCAAGCCGACCCCAATGAGCAGTTCTTC. Full variable domain (remainder filled in from reference TRBV7-3 and TRBJ2-1): GAGVSQTPSNKVTEKGKYVELRCDPISGHTALYWYRQSLGQGPEFLIYFQGTGAADDSGLPNDRFFAVRPEGSVSTLKIQRTERGDSAVYLCASSAQADPNEQFFGPGTRLTVL.

V and J are TRBV29-1 and TRBJ2-5; D might be TRBD1 or TRBD2, each matching 6 bases. V shed 5 bases and J shed 2 bases, with 21 bases lying between them. The germline gives CDR1 SQVTM, CDR2 ANQGSEA. The CDR3 spans 16 residues. This CDR3 is CSVRAGGGGRQETQYF. The CDR3 nucleotides are TGCAGCGTTCGGGCTGGCGGTGGGGGGCGGCAAGAGACCCAGTACTTC.

CDR3 residues: CASSSGLAGAPSSYNEQFF. CDR3 DNA: TGTGCCAGCAGCTCGGGACTAGCGGGGGCCCCAAGCTCCTACAATGAGCAGTTCTTC. This chain connects TRBV5-4 to TRBJ2-1, with TRBD2 matching 14 bases. The CDR3 has 19 amino acids. Germline-derived CDR1 and CDR2 are SGHNT and YYREEE (reference sequence). V shed 3 bases and J 0 bases; nucleotides not matched to a gene: 8.